This TCR beta chain was captured in a study of blood T cell repertoires in COVID-19. Assay: immunoSEQ multiplex PCR; the TCRdb copy retains only in-frame clones and omits some. The sample comprises some 450,000 clones, around 90% of which are singletons, and 0.7% to 1% rests with the top ten. Deletions cut 2 bases from V and 6 bases from J, with 16 bases between. Germline CDR1 MNHNS, CDR2 SASEGT. This CDR3 contains 15 residues. The sample was peripheral blood. The chain is built from TRBV6-1 and TRBJ1-1; TRBD1 might be the D (5 bases). This clonotype originated in a man aged 18 to 30 with COVID-19, enrolled during active disease. The CDR3, as DNA: TGTGCCAGCAGTGAAATGGCTGGGGCCAGGGCTGAAGCTTTCTTT. Translating it yields CASSEMAGARAEAFF.